This T cell receptor beta chain was obtained from a study of shared clonotypes between healthy human individuals. Study outcomes and limitations: In a few donors, around 4.8% of naive CD4 clonotypes appeared in common. A reduction in generation probabilities was seen for non-shared clonotypes relative to those shared by all four donors.

A note on this clone: Its antigen is undetermined.

The method was immunoSEQ multiplex PCR; TCRdb's version includes in-frame clones alone and lacks a portion of them. The sample comprises about 600,000 clones, nearly 98% of which are singletons, and 0.3% rests with the top ten. V lost 6 bases to trimming and J lost 15 bases; unmatched junction nucleotides: 14. Germline CDR1 reads MGHDK; CDR2 reads SYGVNS. The CDR3 extends over 14 amino acids. Cells designated naive CD8 were CD45RO-negative and were positively selected for CCR7, with terminally differentiated effector memory CD45RA+ cells excluded. All donors qualified as healthy HIV-negative adults and had experienced no recent acute infections or vaccinations. The donor cohort consisted entirely of Caucasian adults residing in Nashville, Tennessee.

The chain is built from TRBV25-1 and TRBJ2-1, with 10 bases identical to TRBD2. The receptor's source is a young man in good health. Source material: naive CD8+ T cells sorted from blood. CDR3 nucleotides: TGTGCCAGCAGCGATGAGGCTAGCGGGGGAGTTTCGTTCTTC. It is translated as CASSDEASGGVSFF.